The present entry profiles one TCR beta chain with its context. These data are taken from a study of T cells in Graves' hyperthyroidism and ophthalmopathy. Graves' hyperthyroidism qualified as stable when ophthalmopathy did not progress within 18 months. The study left out patients who had uncontrolled infection, other autoimmune disease, pregnancy or lactation. RNA transcripts provided the source from which TCR beta CDR3 regions were amplified. HTBI primers were used for first-round RT-PCR of the TCR CDR3. TCRdb used MiXCR to reprocess the multiplex PCR reads, holding one entry per CDR3 protein. The sample has approximately 410,000 distinct CDR3 sequences, roughly an eighth seen once. This clonotype was sampled from a young woman with Graves' hyperthyroidism. The specimen sequenced was blood.

This chain's CDR3 is CASSLAVSGRAGETQYF. CDR3 bases: TGTGCCAGCAGCTTAGCCGTTAGCGGGAGGGCCGGGGAGACCCAGTACTTC. The chain uses TRBV7-2 and TRBJ2-5, with TRBD2 identical over 11 bases. The CDR3 totals 17 residues. The J segment lost 5 bases and the V segment lost 0 bases, leaving 8 bases of the junction unmatched. Per germline, CDR1 SGHTA and CDR2 FQGNSA. Filled out from reference TRBV7-2 and TRBJ2-5, the complete variable domain reads GAGVSQSPSNKVTEKGKDVELRCDPISGHTALYWYRQSLGQGLEFLIYFQGNSAPDKSGLPSDRFSAERTGGSVSTLTIQRTQQEDSAVYLCASSLAVSGRAGETQYFGPGTRLLVL.